The clone carrying this T cell receptor beta chain appeared once. Lesional scalp punch biopsies and peripheral blood were collected from alopecia areata patients. These data come from a study of CD8+ T cells in alopecia areata. The trim removed 4 bases at V and 5 bases at J, leaving 6 bases unmatched. This CDR3 has 15 residues. cDNA reverse transcribed from extracted RNA served as the sequencing template. Libraries were prepared by immunoSEQ multiplex PCR; TCRdb keeps only in-frame clonotypes and omits some of them. The table includes approximately 11,000 clones, approximately 60% detected once. The chain has TRBV23-1 and TRBJ2-3, with 10 bases that match TRBD1. TRBV23-1 is an open reading frame whose function is uncertain. This TCR was recovered from a human donor with alopecia areata. The specimen was skin, collected at week 0. This CDR3 is CASSPRQGAGDTQYF. In nucleotides, the CDR3 is TGCGCCAGCAGTCCTCGACAGGGGGCAGGAGATACGCAGTATTTT.